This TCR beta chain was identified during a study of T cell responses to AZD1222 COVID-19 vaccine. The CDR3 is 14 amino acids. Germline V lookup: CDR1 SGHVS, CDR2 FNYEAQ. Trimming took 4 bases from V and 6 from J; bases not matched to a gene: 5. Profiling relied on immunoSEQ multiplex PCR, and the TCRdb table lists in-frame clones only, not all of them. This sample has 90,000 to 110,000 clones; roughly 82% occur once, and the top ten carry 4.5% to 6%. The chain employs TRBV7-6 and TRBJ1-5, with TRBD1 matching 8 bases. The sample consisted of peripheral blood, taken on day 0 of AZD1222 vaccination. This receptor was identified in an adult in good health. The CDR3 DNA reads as TGTGCCAGCAGCTCAACAGGGGGAGGTCAGCCCCAGCATTTT. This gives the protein CASSSTGGGQPQHF.